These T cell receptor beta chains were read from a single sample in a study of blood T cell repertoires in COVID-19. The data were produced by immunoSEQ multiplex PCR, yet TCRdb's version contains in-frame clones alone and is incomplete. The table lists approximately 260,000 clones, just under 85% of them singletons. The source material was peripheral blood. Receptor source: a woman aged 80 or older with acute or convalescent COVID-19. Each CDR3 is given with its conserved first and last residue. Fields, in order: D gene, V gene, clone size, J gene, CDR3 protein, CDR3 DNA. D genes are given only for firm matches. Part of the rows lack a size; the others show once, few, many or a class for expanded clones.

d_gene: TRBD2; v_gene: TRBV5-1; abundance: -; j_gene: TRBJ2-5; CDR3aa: CASSTGTSGGAGETQYF; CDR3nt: TGCGCCAGCAGCACCGGGACTAGCGGGGGGGCCGGAGAGACCCAGTACTTC
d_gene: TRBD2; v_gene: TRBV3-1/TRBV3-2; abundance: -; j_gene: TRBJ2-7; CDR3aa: CASSQRGVDEQYF; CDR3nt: TGTGCCAGCAGCCAACGGGGGGTCGACGAGCAGTACTTC
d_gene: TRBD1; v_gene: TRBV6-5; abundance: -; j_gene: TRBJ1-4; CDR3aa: CASSSGQGGEKLFF; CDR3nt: TGTGCCAGCAGTTCGGGACAGGGAGGCGAAAAACTGTTTTTT
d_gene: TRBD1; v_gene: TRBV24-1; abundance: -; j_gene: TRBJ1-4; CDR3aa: CATSEHRGLEEKLFF; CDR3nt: TGTGCCACCAGTGAGCACAGGGGGCTGGAAGAAAAACTGTTTTTT
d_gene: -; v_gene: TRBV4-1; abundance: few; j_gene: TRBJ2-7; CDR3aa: CASSQDGGSSYEQYF; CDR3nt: TGCGCCAGCAGCCAAGATGGTGGCAGCTCCTACGAGCAGTACTTC
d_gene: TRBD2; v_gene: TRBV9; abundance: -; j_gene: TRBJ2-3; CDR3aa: CASSVGSGGPDTQYF; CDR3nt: TGTGCCAGCAGCGTAGGTAGCGGGGGCCCTGATACGCAGTATTTT
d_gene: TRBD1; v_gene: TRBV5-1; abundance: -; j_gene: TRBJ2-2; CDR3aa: CASSQDRTNTGELFF; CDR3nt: TGCGCCAGCAGCCAGGACAGGACGAACACCGGGGAGCTGTTTTTT
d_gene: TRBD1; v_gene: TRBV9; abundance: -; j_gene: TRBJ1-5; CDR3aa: CASSVGPGGPDQPQHF; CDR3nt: TGTGCCAGCAGCGTAGGGCCAGGGGGGCCTGATCAGCCCCAGCATTTT
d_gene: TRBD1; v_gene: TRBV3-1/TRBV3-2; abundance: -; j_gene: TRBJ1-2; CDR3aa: CASSRDRGDGYTF; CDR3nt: TGTGCCAGCAGCCGGGACAGGGGGGATGGCTACACCTTC
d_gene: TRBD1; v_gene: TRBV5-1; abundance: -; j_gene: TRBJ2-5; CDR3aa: CASSLGLRGLPRIDGQETQYF; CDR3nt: TGCGCCAGCAGCTTGGGTCTTAGGGGGCTCCCTCGAATTGACGGTCAAGAGACCCAGTACTTC
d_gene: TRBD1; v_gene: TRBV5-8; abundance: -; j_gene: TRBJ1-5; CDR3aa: CASGRRDRYQPQHF; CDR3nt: TGTGCCAGCGGTCGCCGGGACAGATATCAGCCCCAGCATTTT
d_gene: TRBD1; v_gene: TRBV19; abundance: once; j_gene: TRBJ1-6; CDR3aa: CASRQGYGSPLHF; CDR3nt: TGTGCCAGCCGACAGGGGTATGGTTCACCCCTCCACTTT
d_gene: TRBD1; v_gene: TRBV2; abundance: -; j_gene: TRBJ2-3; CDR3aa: CASSDGQGKENTQYF; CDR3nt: TGTGCCAGCAGTGACGGACAGGGGAAGGAAAATACGCAGTATTTT
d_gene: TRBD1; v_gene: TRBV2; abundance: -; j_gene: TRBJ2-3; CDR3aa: CASSELGGTGVPDTQYF; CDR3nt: TGTGCCAGCAGTGAATTGGGGGGGACAGGGGTCCCAGATACGCAGTATTTT
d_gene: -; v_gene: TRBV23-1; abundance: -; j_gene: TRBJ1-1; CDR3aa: CASSQSVGRNTEAFF; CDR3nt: TGCGCCAGCAGTCAATCGGTGGGGCGGAACACTGAAGCTTTCTTT
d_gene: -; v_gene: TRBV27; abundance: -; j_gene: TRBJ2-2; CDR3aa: CASSPFGGRSRNTGELFF; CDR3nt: TGTGCCAGCAGCCCTTTTGGGGGGAGATCAAGGAACACCGGGGAGCTGTTTTTT
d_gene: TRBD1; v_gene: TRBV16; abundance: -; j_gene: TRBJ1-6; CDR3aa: CASSHFDRDSPLHF; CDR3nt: TGTGCCAGCAGCCACTTCGACAGGGATTCACCCCTCCACTTT
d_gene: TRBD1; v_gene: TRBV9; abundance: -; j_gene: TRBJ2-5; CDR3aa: CASSIRDRGRETQYF; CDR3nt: TGTGCCAGCAGCATCCGGGACAGGGGAAGGGAGACCCAGTACTTC
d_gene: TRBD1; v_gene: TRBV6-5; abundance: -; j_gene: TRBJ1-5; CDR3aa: CASRPTGSNNQPQHF; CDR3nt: TGTGCCAGCAGGCCGACAGGGTCCAACAATCAGCCCCAGCATTTT
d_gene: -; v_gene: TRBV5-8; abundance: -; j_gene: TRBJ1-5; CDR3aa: CASSLAKGVGNQPQHF; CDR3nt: TGTGCCAGCAGCTTGGCCAAGGGAGTAGGCAATCAGCCCCAGCATTTT
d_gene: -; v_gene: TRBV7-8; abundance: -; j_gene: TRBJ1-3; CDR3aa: CASSSRSGGRFTGNTIYF; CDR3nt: TGTGCCAGCAGCTCCCGTTCGGGGGGCAGGTTCACTGGAAACACCATATATTTT
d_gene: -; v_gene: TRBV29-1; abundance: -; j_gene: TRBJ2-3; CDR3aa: CSAKQSSGTDTQYF; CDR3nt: TGCAGCGCTAAACAGAGCTCGGGCACAGATACGCAGTATTTT
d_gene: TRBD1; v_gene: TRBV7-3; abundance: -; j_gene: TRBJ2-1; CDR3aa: CASSPGQGAHEQFF; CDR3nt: TGTGCCAGCAGCCCGGGACAGGGGGCTCATGAGCAGTTCTTC
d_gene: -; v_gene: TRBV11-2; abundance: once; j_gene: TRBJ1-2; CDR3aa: CASSSAGGAGYTF; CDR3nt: TGTGCCAGCAGCTCGGCTGGGGGGGCTGGCTACACCTTC
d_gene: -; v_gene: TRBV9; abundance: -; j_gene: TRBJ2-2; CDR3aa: CASSVAGHTGELFF; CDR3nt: TGTGCCAGCAGCGTAGCAGGGCACACCGGGGAGCTGTTTTTT
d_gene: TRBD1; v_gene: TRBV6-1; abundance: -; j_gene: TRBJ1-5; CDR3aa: CASSETGVFQPQHF; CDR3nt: TGTGCCAGCAGTGAAACAGGGGTATTTCAGCCCCAGCATTTT
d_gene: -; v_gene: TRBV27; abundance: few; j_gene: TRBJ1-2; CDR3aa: CASSLRENYGYTF; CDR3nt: TGTGCCAGCAGTTTGCGGGAAAACTATGGCTACACCTTC
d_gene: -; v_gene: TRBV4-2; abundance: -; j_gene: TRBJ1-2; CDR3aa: CASSQDKTNYGYTF; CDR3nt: TGTGCCAGCAGCCAAGATAAAACTAACTATGGCTACACCTTC
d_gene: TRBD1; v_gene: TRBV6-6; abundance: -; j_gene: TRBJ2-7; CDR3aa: CASSSGQGIYEQYF; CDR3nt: TGTGCCAGCAGCTCAGGACAGGGAATCTACGAGCAGTACTTC
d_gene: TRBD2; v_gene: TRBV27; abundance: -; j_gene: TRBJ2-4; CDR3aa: CASSLLAGSRIQYF; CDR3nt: TGTGCCAGCAGTTTGCTAGCGGGATCGCGCATTCAGTACTTC
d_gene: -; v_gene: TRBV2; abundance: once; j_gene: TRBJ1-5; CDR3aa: CASSEGGTANQPQHF; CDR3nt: TGTGCCAGCAGTGAAGGCGGGACTGCGAATCAGCCCCAGCATTTT
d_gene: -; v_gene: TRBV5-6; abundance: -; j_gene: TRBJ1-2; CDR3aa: CASSPREGYYGYTF; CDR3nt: TGTGCCAGCAGCCCCCGTGAGGGCTACTATGGCTACACCTTC
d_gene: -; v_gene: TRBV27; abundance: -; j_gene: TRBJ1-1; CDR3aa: CASSFSSTNTEAFF; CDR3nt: TGTGCCAGCAGTTTTAGTTCAACGAACACTGAAGCTTTCTTT